Reported below is one TCR beta chain. The antigen is not known. This sample stems from a study of cytomegalovirus exposure and HLA in healthy donors. Study observations and caveats: Prior analysis indicated that the majority of TCR beta V segments exhibited productivity approximately 90% or approximately 30% of the time. In a later analysis, most CMV-associated TCR beta chains appeared HLA-restricted. Rare sequences made up most TCRs, while some public TCRs were found in many donors. In a later analysis, a missense DCLRE1C variant was linked to TCR beta V- and J-gene trimming.

Vbeta (60) and Jbeta (13) primers were used in the PCR. Clones were sequenced by immunoSEQ multiplex PCR, and TCRdb holds only the in-frame ones, with some missing. The sample lists about 110,000 clones, over 60% seen once, with approximately 8.2% in the top ten. This CDR3 has 15 residues. CDR1 and CDR2 from the germline V gene are MNHNY and SVGAGI (reference sequence). V was pared by 2 bases and J by 9 bases, with 19 bases between. Sequencing was performed on PBMCs. This clonotype was sampled from a woman aged 35 to 49 in good health and CMV-seropositive. The J gene is TRBJ1-1, the V gene TRBV6-6; D is possibly TRBD1 (6 bases). CDR3 residues: CASSYGNKDSRKAFF. The CDR3 DNA sequence: TGTGCCAGCAGTTACGGAAACAAGGACAGCCGGAAAGCTTTCTTT.